This section outlines one T cell receptor (beta chain) sequence together with its context. The antigen remains unidentified. This sample stems from a study of cytomegalovirus exposure and HLA in healthy donors. Across the whole study: As released early, the data held about 85 million unique TCRs from HLA-typed donors.

The PCR made use of 60 Vbeta and 13 Jbeta primers. Sequenced by immunoSEQ multiplex PCR; TCRdb stores in-frame clones only, minus some. This repertoire includes about 130,000 clones. Germline-derived CDR1 and CDR2 are MDHEN and SYDVKM. The V and J ends lost 5 bases and 6 bases, in that order; junction bases with no gene match: 11. The CDR3 extends over 15 amino acids. Study conclusions and caveats: Earlier findings revealed that most TCR beta V segments proved productive either about 87% or about 30% of the time. Testing in vitro showed a few CMV-associated chains specific for CMV antigens.

The source is a man aged 18 to 29 in good health and CMV-seronegative. Sequences were obtained from PBMCs. This sequence joins TRBV28 and TRBJ2-7; 9 nucleotides match TRBD1. The chain's CDR3 is CASSRSGTGLSEQYF. CDR3 bases: TGTGCCAGCAGTCGCTCCGGGACAGGGCTAAGCGAGCAGTACTTC.